These 9 T cell receptor beta chains originate from one sample sequenced in a study of blood T cells in healthy people across ages (dated by TCRdb to the mid-2010s). The method was 5' RACE. TCRdb records Illumina HiSeq 2500 as the sequencer. A second PCR of roughly 7 to 11 cycles was run with a J-beta primer mix and a sample-barcoded 5' primer. TCRdb reran the public reads through fastp at Q25 and MiXCR, keeping productive beta chains. Entries are consolidated by CDR3 protein sequence, retaining the most common genes and DNA. The table for this sample lists about 780,000 distinct CDR3 sequences; around two thirds of them were counted only once. The ten biggest clones cover 25% to 30% of the sample. The material sequenced was blood. These receptors all stem from a man aged 30-40 years in good health.

The chain uses TRBV28 and TRBJ2-3; TRBD2 is a possible D gene (5 bases). V gave up 5 bases and J gave up 5 bases, with 23 bases separating them. In germline, CDR1 is MDHEN, CDR2 SYDVKM. This CDR3 comprises 17 residues. CDR3 sequence (DNA): TGTGCCAGCAGTGCTCGCCACCGGGGTGGCGCCGGAGATACGCAGTATTTT. Translated, it gives CASSARHRGGAGDTQYF.

The sample holds many counts of this clonotype. V usage is TRBV5-1 and J usage is TRBJ2-1; 8 bases map to TRBD2. J lost 6 bases, V lost 0 bases, and 5 bases had no gene match. The CDR3 length is 15 residues. Germline CDR1 is SGHRS and CDR2 is YFSETQ. CDR3 DNA sequence: TGCGCCAGCAGCTTGGACACTAGCGGACTCAATGAGCAGTTCTTC. Amino acids: CASSLDTSGLNEQFF.

Comment on this clonotype: A read error may be the cause here, since a much bigger clone is one base away. This chain connects TRBV20-1 to TRBJ2-1, with TRBD2 as a possible D gene (5 bases). V was shortened by 3 bases and J by 13 bases, with 10 bases between the two germline ends. Germline V gene lookup returns CDR1 DFQATT and CDR2 SNEGSKA (reference sequence). CDR3 length: 10 amino acids. CDR3 loop: CSARWETQFF. CDR3 in DNA: TGCAGTGCTAGGTGGGAGACCCAGTTCTTC.

The chain recombines TRBV6-1 with TRBJ1-5, with 7 bases that match TRBD1. CDR1 is MNHNS, CDR2 SASEGT, per germline. The junction had 10 bases not matched to a gene; V was cut back by 4 bases and J by 4 bases. The CDR3 length is 16 residues. The DNA for the CDR3 is TGTGCCAGCAGTGTCGTCCGGGACAGAAAAAATCAGCCCCAGCATTTT. Translated, it gives CASSVVRDRKNQPQHF.

The gene calls are TRBV28 and TRBJ1-2; a weak D match, TRBD1 (5 bases). CDR1 and CDR2 from the germline V gene are MDHEN and SYDVKM. This CDR3 comprises 12 residues. Trimming pared 6 bases from V and 8 bases from J, leaving 13 bases between. The CDR3 DNA reads as TGTGCCAGCAGGAAATCGGGGGGGGGCTACACCTTC. Translating it yields CASRKSGGGYTF.

V gene TRBV20-1 combines with J gene TRBJ2-1; D possibly corresponds to TRBD2 (6 bases). Germline-derived CDR1 and CDR2 are DFQATT and SNEGSKA (reference sequence). Trimming shortened V by 4 bases and J by 4 bases, and 26 bases separated the two germline ends. This CDR3 comprises 18 residues. The CDR3 nucleotides read TGCAGTGCTATCCCCCGGGACGGGAGTACCAAAGCTTACAATGAGCAGTTCTTC. As protein: CSAIPRDGSTKAYNEQFF.

The rearrangement joins TRBV28 to TRBJ1-2, with a possible D match to TRBD1 (6 bases). V lost 7 bases, J lost 7 bases, and 19 bases lay in between. The CDR3 totals 14 residues. The germline gives CDR1 MDHEN, CDR2 SYDVKM. Here the CDR3 reads CASTPGGPLSGYTF. The CDR3 region has the DNA TGTGCCAGCACCCCGGGGGGCCCTCTCTCTGGCTACACCTTC.

The V and J genes are TRBV13 and TRBJ2-5; the match to TRBD1 covers 7 bases. This CDR3 is 17 amino acids long. CDR1 and CDR2 from the germline V gene are PRHDT and FYEKMQ (reference sequence). The J segment lost 0 bases and the V segment lost 3 bases, leaving 10 bases of the junction unmatched. Here the CDR3 reads CASSFRQGEVYQETQYF. The CDR3 DNA reads as TGTGCCAGCAGCTTCAGACAGGGAGAGGTGTACCAAGAGACCCAGTACTTC.

This chain links TRBV10-3 with TRBJ2-3; tentatively, D is TRBD1 or TRBD2 (7 bases each). V lost 2 bases and J 6 bases, leaving 24 bases between the germline ends. The CDR3 runs to 18 residues. In germline, CDR1 is ENHRY, CDR2 SYGVKD. CDR3 in DNA: TGTGCCATCAGTGAGCAGGGGGACTACAGAACAACCTGGGATACGCAGTATTTT. It codes for CAISEQGDYRTTWDTQYF.